The clone carrying this T cell receptor (beta chain) occurred many times. There were healthy Caucasian individuals from Russia, aged roughly 6 to 100, serving as donors. The authors drew around 9.3 milliliters of peripheral blood from each donor. This sample is part of a study of blood T cells in healthy people across ages. Combining a sample-barcoded 5' primer with a J-beta primer mix, a second PCR ran for about 7 to 11 cycles. The yield of each sample was at least 3 million CDR3-containing paired-end reads. TCRdb re-derived calls from the 5' RACE reads in MiXCR, one entry per CDR3 protein. Of 800,000 to 950,000 distinct CDR3 sequences listed, 45% to 50% were seen once; the top ten hold around an eighth. The germline CDR1 and CDR2 sequences are MDHEN and SYDVKM. V was clipped by 2 bases and J by 5 bases, with 10 bases between them. The CDR3 has 14 amino acids.

The receptor was isolated from a man aged 25 to 45 in good health. The sample was blood. The chain is built from TRBV28 and TRBJ2-1; D not certain. The CDR3 sequence: CASSLMDQNNEQFF. The DNA of the CDR3 is TGTGCCAGCAGTTTAATGGATCAGAACAATGAGCAGTTCTTC.